The TCR beta chain under discussion was sequenced for a study of naive and memory T cell subsets. Turning to this clonotype: Its antigen remains unidentified.

The study, taken as a whole, reports: Especially in CD8 cells, naive repertoires contained a few larger clonotypes, possibly CD45RA-re-expressing memory cells. Each distinct alpha or beta sequence counts as one clonotype. Naive and memory subsets had different power law exponents for TCR abundance.

After CD4 positive bead selection, the CD4-negative fraction gave CD8 T cells. V shed 3 bases and J shed 3 bases, with 12 bases lying between them. The germline V gene has CDR1 SEHNR and CDR2 FQNEAQ (reference sequence). CDR3 length equals 14 residues. Both TRBC1 and TRBC2 were covered by a beta constant-region primer of two equimolar oligonucleotides. Ligated cDNA was amplified by four rounds of PCR with nested alpha and beta constant-region primers and SP2. Ligation attached a single-stranded oligonucleotide with a 12-nucleotide UMI and the SP2 primer to the cDNA 3' end. TCRdb itself ran the UMI-ligation and nested PCR reads through MiXCR, one entry per CDR3 protein. The table lists over 110,000 distinct CDR3 sequences, 15% to 20% of them singletons, with around 0.63% in the top ten.

The sequenced sample consisted of naive CD8+ T cells from blood. This TCR came from a human donor in good health. J is TRBJ2-7 and V is TRBV7-9, with a weak D call TRBD2 (5 bases). The CDR3 region is CASSFRDSGYEQYF. The CDR3 bases are TGTGCCAGCAGCTTCCGGGATTCCGGCTACGAGCAGTACTTC. Using reference TRBV7-9 and TRBJ2-7 for the parts outside the CDR3, the full variable domain is DTGVSQNPRHKITKRGQNVTFRCDPISEHNRLYWYRQTLGQGPEFLTYFQNEAQLEKSRLLSDRFSAERPKGSFSTLEIQRTEQGDSAMYLCASSFRDSGYEQYFGPGTRLTVT.